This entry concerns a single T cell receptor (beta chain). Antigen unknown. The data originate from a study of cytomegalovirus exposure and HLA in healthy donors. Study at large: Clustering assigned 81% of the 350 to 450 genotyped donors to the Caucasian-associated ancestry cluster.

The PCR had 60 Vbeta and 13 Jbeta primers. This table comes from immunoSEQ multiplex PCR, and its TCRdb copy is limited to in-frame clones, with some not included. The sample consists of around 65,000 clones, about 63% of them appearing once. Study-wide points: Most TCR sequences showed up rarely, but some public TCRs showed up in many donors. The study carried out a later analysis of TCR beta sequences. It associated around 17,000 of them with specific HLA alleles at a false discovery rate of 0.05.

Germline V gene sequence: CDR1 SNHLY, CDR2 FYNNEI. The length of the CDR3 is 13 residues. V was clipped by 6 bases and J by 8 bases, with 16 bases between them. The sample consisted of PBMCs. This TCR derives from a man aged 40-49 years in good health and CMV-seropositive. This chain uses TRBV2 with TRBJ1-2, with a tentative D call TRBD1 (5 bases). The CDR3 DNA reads TGTGCCAGCAGGGACCCGTCCAGGGTAGGCTACACCTTC. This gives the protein CASRDPSRVGYTF.